This T cell receptor (beta chain) stems from a study of T-cell reconstitution after alpha-beta-depleted transplantation in children. The study, taken as a whole, reports: Surviving recipient T cells and thymic progenitors underlay high day-60 TCRbeta diversity in some patients. Several hundred expanded graft clones reportedly supplied alpha-beta T cells about two months after transplant. The authors attributed T-cell counts and diversity one year after transplant mostly to newly produced T cells.

Preparation of the TCRbeta library involved a method that used unique molecular identifiers. TCRdb re-analysed the PCR reads in MiXCR, keeping a single row per CDR3 protein. The sample gives 400,000 to 450,000 distinct CDR3 sequences, approximately 41% of which show up once; around a quarter is in the top ten. The CDR3 totals 14 residues. Per germline, CDR1 DFQATT and CDR2 SNEGSKA (reference sequence). The germline V and J ends were trimmed by 4 bases and 5 bases, with 17 bases remaining between them. Worth noting for this clonotype: What it binds is unknown.

The TCR originated in a girl aged 2 to 9 with aplastic anemia, due to receive a stem cell transplant. The gene calls are TRBV20-1 and TRBJ2-5; D is undetermined. Source: PBMCs, taken before TCRalphabeta/CD19-depleted stem cell transplant. This CDR3 is CSANNGKEWETQYF. DNA for the CDR3: TGCAGTGCTAATAACGGAAAAGAGTGGGAGACCCAGTACTTC.